This T cell receptor (beta chain) emerged from a study of blood T cell repertoires in COVID-19. About the research overall: Italy, Spain and the United States were the sources of the convalescent and acute COVID-19 samples. From T cells, B-cell-depleted T cells, or PBMCs came the material, which was cDNA or gDNA.

This CDR3 is 14 amino acids long. After removal of 4 bases from V and 0 bases from J, the junction contained 2 bases not matched to a gene. Looked up from germline, CDR1 is LNHDA and CDR2 is SQIVND (reference sequence). Per the original methods: Nucleated cell number was recorded as an estimate derived from reference gene primer amplification. Data came from immunoSEQ multiplex PCR; TCRdb stores just in-frame clones and leaves some out. V and J calls and clone size are those listed in that table; D and trimming were worked out from the DNA. The sample has 270,000 or so clones; 81% are singletons. The gene calls are TRBV19 and TRBJ2-7, with TRBD1 matching over 8 bases. The clonotype was recovered from a woman aged 55-70 years with active or convalescent COVID-19. The sequencing sample was made of peripheral blood. The CDR3 DNA reads as TGTGCCAGTAGTACGGACAGGGCCTCCTACGAGCAGTACTTC. It is translated as CASSTDRASYEQYF.